This is a list of T cell receptor beta chains from one sample in a study of long-term antiretroviral therapy in people with HIV. Sequencing used immunoSEQ multiplex PCR; TCRdb keeps in-frame clones, though not all of them. The data hold about 17,000 clones, with more than 85% observed a single time. The specimen comprised unsorted PBMCs, sampled 0.3 years after starting antiretroviral therapy. The source of these receptors is a man aged 55 to 69 with HIV. Both conserved end residues are trimmed from each CDR3.

V: TRBV18
J: TRBJ1-5
CDR3: ASSPPTDHSNQPQH

V: TRBV5-4
J: TRBJ2-7
CDR3: ASSLSQGTYEQY

V: TRBV14
J: .
CDR3: ASSQDFAASYEQY

V: TRBV5-4
J: TRBJ2-3
CDR3: ASSPGLAGITDTQY

V: TRBV7-9
J: TRBJ2-7
CDR3: ASSFPGPGEQY

V: TRBV15
J: TRBJ1-3
CDR3: ATSRDEPNSGNTIY

V: TRBV5-1
J: TRBJ2-7
CDR3: ASSSLQGQAYEQY

V: TRBV7-8
J: TRBJ1-2
CDR3: ASSRETGLGYGYT

V: TRBV2
J: TRBJ1-1
CDR3: ARALVGGRVTEAF

V: TRBV20-1
J: TRBJ2-7
CDR3: SASKPYEQY

V: TRBV16
J: TRBJ2-7
CDR3: ASSQGGGQY

V: TRBV5-1
J: TRBJ2-3
CDR3: ASSLNEIDTQY

V: TRBV6-1
J: TRBJ1-1
CDR3: ASSESPGTEAF

V: TRBV15
J: TRBJ1-1
CDR3: ATSGGPLNTEAF

V: TRBV5-6
J: TRBJ2-5
CDR3: ASSLRVSRYQETQY

V: TRBV2
J: TRBJ2-3
CDR3: ASRVDYTQY